This note documents a single T cell receptor beta chain sequence. This clonotype was detected only a few times. The antigen it binds to is not known. Per-nucleotide qualities are absent, and no much larger clonotype sits a single base away. CDR1 SGHRS and CDR2 YFSETQ are derived from the germline V gene. The cysteine opens and the phenylalanine closes a CDR3 of 15 amino acids. Of all the DNA, just the CDR3 is kept, 45 bases in frame from base 1. The germline V end is reduced by 3 bases and the J end by 3 bases; junction bases left unmatched: 9. These data come from a study of T-cell memory formation after mild COVID-19 (dated by TCRdb to the early 2020s). For the wider study: TCR sequence clusters from the two donors were found to be largely donor specific. Two young, previously healthy adult volunteers, one female and one male, were included in the cohort. T-cell clones expanding and contracting after mild COVID-19 in a couple of donors were tracked by longitudinal TCRalpha and TCRbeta repertoire sequencing. What the research found in general, with its limitations: From day 15 to 85, contracting clones showed balanced CD4/CD8 phenotypes, whereas a second wave of clones that expanded from day 15 to 37 leaned towards CD4+. Whether the second-wave clones peaking on day 37 were SARS-CoV-2 specific was not confirmed. The study included only two mild cases, and larger cohorts that include severe cases with pre-infection samples were judged to be necessary. Some responding clones were found in pre-infection memory, which suggests that pre-existing cross-reactive memory T cells took part in the SARS-CoV-2 response. Contracting CD4+ clones were found mainly in CM and EM memory subsets, while CD8+ clones were enriched in EMRA.

For sequencing, an Illumina NovaSeq 6000 was employed. Using 5'RACE with constant-segment primers, TCRalpha and TCRbeta cDNA libraries were constructed, with sample barcodes and unique molecular identifiers added in the process. Trizol reagent was used to extract RNA from every sample. The libraries were amplified in two PCR steps, and the second step added a second sample barcode and Illumina TruSeq adapters. Sequencing of the libraries was done on an Illumina NovaSeq, producing 2 x 150 bp paired-end reads. The study's own analysis went as follows. With migec v1.2.7, reads were demultiplexed and then collapsed into UMI-guided consensus sequences. Using mixcr v2.1.11, UMI consensuses were aligned to TRA and TRB V and J templates and then assembled into clonotypes. A clonotype was counted as expanded or contracted only if both edgeR and NoisET called the change significant, with noise models trained on biological replicates. edgeR calls used a false discovery rate-adjusted p below 0.01 and a log2 fold-change threshold of 1. As an exploratory analysis of dynamics, max-normalized trajectories of the 1000 most abundant clonotypes were examined with PCA combined with hierarchical clustering. The CD4 or CD8 phenotype of responding clones was assigned using the separately sequenced CD4+ and CD8+ repertoires. The raw public data were reprocessed by TCRdb itself: fastp quality trimming at Q25, MiXCR clonotype calling, in-frame beta chains only. Every entry covers one CDR3 protein and lists the most common genes and DNA from its rows. The V and J calls were not made by the authors but by TCRdb's processing. The sample contains around 530,000 distinct CDR3 sequences, roughly 22% of them found a single time. The ten largest account for around 8.4% of the sample.

PBMCs were isolated by Ficoll-Paque density gradient centrifugation. This receptor was obtained from an adult woman who had mild COVID-19 (a few samples of this study predate the infection). The sample titles of this study are shuffled in the database, so cell type and time point are left out; the donor was told from shared clones. The source material was PBMCs or a T cell subset sorted from them (not recorded which). Recombination linked TRBV5-1 to TRBJ2-7; 7 nucleotides in the junction match TRBD1. In nucleotides, the sequence is TGCGCCAGCAGCTCAAGGACAGGTCTCCTCTACGAGCAGTACTTC. This gives the protein CASSSRTGLLYEQYF.